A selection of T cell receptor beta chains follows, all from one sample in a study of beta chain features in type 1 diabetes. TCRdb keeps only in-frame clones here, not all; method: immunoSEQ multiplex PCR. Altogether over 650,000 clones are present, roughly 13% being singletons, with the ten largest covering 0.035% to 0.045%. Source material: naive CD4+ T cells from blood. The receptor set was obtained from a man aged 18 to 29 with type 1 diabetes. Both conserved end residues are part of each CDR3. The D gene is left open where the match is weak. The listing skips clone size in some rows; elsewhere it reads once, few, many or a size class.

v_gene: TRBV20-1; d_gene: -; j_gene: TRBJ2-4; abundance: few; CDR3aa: CSARGGNRGDF; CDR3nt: TGCAGTGCTAGAGGAGGCAATCGAGGGGACTTC
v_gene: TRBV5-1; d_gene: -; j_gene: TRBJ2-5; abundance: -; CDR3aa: CASSLEGETQYF; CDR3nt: TGCGCCAGCAGCTTGGAGGGGGAGACCCAGTACTTC
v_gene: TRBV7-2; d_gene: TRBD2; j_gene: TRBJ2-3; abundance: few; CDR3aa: CASSARRGGLTDTQYF; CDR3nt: TGTGCCAGCAGCGCCCGGCGGGGGGGCCTCACAGATACGCAGTATTTT
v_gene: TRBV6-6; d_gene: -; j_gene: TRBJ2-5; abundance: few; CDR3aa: CASSPFPETQYF; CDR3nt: TGTGCCAGCAGTCCCTTCCCGGAGACCCAGTACTTC
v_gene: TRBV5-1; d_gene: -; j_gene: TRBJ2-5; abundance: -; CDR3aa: CASSLDLRETQYF; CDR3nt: TGCGCCAGCAGCTTGGATCTTCGAGAGACCCAGTACTTC
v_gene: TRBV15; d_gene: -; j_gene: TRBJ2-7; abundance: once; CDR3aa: CATSRDPGLTYEQYF; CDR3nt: TGTGCCACCAGCAGAGATCCAGGCCTCACCTACGAGCAGTACTTC
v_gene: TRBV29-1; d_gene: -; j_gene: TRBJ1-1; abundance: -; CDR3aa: CSVAQTVNTEAFF; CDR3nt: TGCAGCGTGGCCCAGACAGTGAACACTGAAGCTTTCTTT
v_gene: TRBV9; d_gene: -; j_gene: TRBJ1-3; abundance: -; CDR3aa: CASQGGGSSGNTIYF; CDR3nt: TGTGCCAGCCAGGGAGGGGGATCCTCTGGAAACACCATATATTTT
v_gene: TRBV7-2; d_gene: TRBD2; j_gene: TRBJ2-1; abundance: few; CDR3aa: CASRLSGVNEQFF; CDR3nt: TGTGCCAGCAGATTGAGCGGGGTTAATGAGCAGTTCTTC
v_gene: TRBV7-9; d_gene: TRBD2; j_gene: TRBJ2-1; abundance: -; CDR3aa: CASSSGLAYEQFF; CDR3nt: TGTGCCAGCAGCTCCGGACTAGCCTATGAGCAGTTCTTC
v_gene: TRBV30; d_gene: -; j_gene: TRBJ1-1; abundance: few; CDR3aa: CAWRPRTHRDQAFF; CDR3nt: TGTGCCTGGAGGCCCAGGACCCACAGGGACCAAGCTTTCTTT
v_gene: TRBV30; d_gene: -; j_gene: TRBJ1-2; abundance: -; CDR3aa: CAWSVLGRGYGYTF; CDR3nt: TGTGCCTGGAGTGTACTAGGGAGAGGTTATGGCTACACCTTC
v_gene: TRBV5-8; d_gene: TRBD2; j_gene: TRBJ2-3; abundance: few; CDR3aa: CASSSGLAVSTDTQYF; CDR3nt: TGTGCCAGCTCCTCGGGCCTAGCGGTTAGCACAGATACGCAGTATTTT
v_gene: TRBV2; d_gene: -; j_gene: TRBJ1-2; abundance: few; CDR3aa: CASSEGSDYGYTF; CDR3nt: TGTGCCAGCAGTGAAGGGTCTGACTATGGCTACACCTTC
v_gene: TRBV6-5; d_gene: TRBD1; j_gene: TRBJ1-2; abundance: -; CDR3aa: CASRQRQGDGYTF; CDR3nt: TGTGCCAGCAGGCAGCGACAGGGGGATGGCTACACCTTC
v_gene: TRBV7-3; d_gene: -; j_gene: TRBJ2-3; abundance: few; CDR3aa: CATTGGGTDTQYF; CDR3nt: TGTGCCACCACGGGCGGGGGCACAGATACGCAGTATTTT
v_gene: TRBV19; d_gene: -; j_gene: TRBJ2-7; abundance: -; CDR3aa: CASSVFLTQEGYEQYF; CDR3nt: TGTGCCAGTAGTGTCTTCCTGACCCAAGAGGGCTACGAGCAGTACTTC
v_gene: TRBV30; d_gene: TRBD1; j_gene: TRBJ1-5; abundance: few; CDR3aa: CAWAGTGRNQPQHF; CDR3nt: TGTGCCTGGGCTGGGACAGGTCGGAATCAGCCCCAGCATTTT
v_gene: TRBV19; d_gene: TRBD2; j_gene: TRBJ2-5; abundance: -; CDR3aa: CASSLSGTSGQETQYF; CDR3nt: TGTGCCAGTAGTCTCTCGGGGACTAGCGGACAAGAGACCCAGTACTTC
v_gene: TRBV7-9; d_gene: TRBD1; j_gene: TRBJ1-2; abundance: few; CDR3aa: CASSRTGDNYGYTF; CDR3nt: TGTGCCAGCAGCCGGACAGGGGATAACTATGGCTACACCTTC
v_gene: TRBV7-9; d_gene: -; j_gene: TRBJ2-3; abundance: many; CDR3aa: CASSLSGDTQYF; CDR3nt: TGTGCCAGCAGCTTATCGGGAGATACGCAGTATTTT
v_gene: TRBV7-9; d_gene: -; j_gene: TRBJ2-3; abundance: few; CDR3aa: CASSPVEDTQYF; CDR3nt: TGTGCCAGCAGCCCCGTAGAGGATACGCAGTATTTT
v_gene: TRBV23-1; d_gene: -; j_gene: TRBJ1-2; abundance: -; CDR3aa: CASSQYRFGVGYGYTF; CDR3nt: TGCGCCAGCAGTCAATATCGCTTCGGGGTGGGCTATGGCTACACCTTC
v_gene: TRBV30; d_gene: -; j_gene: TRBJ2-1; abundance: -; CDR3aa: CAWSSGSLNEQFF; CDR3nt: TGTGCCTGGAGCAGTGGGAGTCTGAATGAGCAGTTCTTC
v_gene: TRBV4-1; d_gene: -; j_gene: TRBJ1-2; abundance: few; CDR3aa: CASSQVTASRALYGYTF; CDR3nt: TGCGCCAGCAGCCAAGTGACGGCTAGTCGGGCACTCTATGGCTACACCTTC
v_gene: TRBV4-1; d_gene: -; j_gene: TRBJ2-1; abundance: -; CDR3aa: CASSQEARDRYNEQFF; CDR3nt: TGCGCCAGCAGCCAAGAGGCGCGGGACCGCTACAATGAGCAGTTCTTC
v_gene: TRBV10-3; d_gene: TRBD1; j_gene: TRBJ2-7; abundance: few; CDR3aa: CAISTLDRGYEQYF; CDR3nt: TGTGCCATCAGTACTCTTGACAGGGGGTACGAGCAGTACTTC
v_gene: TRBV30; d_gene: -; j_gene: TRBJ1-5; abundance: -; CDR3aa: CAWTPGHLNQPQHF; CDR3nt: TGTGCCTGGACCCCGGGACACCTCAATCAGCCCCAGCATTTT
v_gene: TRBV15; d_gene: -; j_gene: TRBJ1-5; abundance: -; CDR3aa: CATSRDNPGGPMGNQPQHF; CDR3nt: TGTGCCACCAGCAGAGATAATCCCGGGGGGCCGATGGGCAATCAGCCCCAGCATTTT
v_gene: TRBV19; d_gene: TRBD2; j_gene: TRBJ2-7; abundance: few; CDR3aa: CASSGRKDEQYF; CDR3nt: TGTGCCAGCAGCGGGAGAAAGGACGAGCAGTACTTC
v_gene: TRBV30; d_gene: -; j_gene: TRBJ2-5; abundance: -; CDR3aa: CAWTATGETQYF; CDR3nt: TGTGCCTGGACCGCTACCGGCGAGACCCAGTACTTC
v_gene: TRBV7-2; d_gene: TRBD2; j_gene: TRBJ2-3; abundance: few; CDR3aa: CASSLVAGGWSTDTQYF; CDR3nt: TGTGCCAGCAGCTTAGTCGCGGGAGGTTGGAGCACAGATACGCAGTATTTT
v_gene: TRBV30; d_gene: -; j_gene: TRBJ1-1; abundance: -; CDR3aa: CAWKGTPNTEAFF; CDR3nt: TGTGCCTGGAAGGGAACCCCGAACACTGAAGCTTTCTTT
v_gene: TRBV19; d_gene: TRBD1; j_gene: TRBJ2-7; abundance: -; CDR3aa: CASSRGQGTYEQYF; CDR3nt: TGTGCCAGTAGTAGGGGACAGGGGACCTACGAGCAGTACTTC
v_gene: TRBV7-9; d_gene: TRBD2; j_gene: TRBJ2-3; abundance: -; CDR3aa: CASSLGTSGPSTDTQYF; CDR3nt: TGTGCCAGCAGCTTAGGGACTAGCGGGCCAAGCACAGATACGCAGTATTTT
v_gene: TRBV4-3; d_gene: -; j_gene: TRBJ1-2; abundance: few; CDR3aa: CASSQDTAYYGYTF; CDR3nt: TGCGCCAGCAGCCAAGATACCGCCTACTATGGCTACACCTTC
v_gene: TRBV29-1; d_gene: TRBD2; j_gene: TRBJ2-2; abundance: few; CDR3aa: CSAQIVAGVKPSNTGELFF; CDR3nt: TGCAGCGCGCAGATTGTAGCGGGAGTAAAGCCCTCGAACACCGGGGAGCTGTTTTTT
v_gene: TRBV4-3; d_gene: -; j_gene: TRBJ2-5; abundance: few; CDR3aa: CASSQDLAGAETQYF; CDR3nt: TGCGCCAGCAGCCAAGATTTGGCGGGTGCGGAGACCCAGTACTTC
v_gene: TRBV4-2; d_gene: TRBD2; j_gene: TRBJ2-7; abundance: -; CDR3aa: CASTWTSGPYEQYF; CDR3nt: TGTGCCAGCACCTGGACTAGCGGCCCCTACGAGCAGTACTTC
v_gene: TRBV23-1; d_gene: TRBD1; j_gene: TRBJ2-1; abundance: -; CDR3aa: CASSQSRTGDSNEQFF; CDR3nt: TGCGCCAGCAGTCAATCGAGGACAGGGGACTCCAATGAGCAGTTCTTC
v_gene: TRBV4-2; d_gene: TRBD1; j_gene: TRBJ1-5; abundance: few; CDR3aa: CASSQDGQGYQPQHF; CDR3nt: TGTGCCAGCAGCCAAGATGGACAGGGGTATCAGCCCCAGCATTTT
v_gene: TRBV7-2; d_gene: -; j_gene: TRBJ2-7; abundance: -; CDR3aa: CASSLAVSYEQYF; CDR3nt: TGTGCCAGCAGCTTAGCAGTTTCCTACGAGCAGTACTTC
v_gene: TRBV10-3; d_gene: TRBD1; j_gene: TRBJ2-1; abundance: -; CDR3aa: CAISESPGTGFHEQFF; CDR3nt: TGTGCCATCAGTGAGTCTCCCGGGACAGGGTTTCATGAGCAGTTCTTC
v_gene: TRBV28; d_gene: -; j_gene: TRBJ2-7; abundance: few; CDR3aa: CASSLFPQGRGQYF; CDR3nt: TGTGCCAGCAGTTTATTCCCCCAGGGGCGGGGCCAGTACTTC
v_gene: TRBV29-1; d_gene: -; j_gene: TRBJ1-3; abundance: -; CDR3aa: CSAQRGMGIFGNTIYF; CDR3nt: TGCAGCGCCCAAAGGGGTATGGGGATCTTTGGAAACACCATATATTTT
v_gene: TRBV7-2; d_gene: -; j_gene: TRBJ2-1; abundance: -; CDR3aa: CASSPRRDPGGDEQFF; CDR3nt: TGTGCCAGCAGCCCACGGCGGGACCCCGGGGGTGATGAGCAGTTCTTC